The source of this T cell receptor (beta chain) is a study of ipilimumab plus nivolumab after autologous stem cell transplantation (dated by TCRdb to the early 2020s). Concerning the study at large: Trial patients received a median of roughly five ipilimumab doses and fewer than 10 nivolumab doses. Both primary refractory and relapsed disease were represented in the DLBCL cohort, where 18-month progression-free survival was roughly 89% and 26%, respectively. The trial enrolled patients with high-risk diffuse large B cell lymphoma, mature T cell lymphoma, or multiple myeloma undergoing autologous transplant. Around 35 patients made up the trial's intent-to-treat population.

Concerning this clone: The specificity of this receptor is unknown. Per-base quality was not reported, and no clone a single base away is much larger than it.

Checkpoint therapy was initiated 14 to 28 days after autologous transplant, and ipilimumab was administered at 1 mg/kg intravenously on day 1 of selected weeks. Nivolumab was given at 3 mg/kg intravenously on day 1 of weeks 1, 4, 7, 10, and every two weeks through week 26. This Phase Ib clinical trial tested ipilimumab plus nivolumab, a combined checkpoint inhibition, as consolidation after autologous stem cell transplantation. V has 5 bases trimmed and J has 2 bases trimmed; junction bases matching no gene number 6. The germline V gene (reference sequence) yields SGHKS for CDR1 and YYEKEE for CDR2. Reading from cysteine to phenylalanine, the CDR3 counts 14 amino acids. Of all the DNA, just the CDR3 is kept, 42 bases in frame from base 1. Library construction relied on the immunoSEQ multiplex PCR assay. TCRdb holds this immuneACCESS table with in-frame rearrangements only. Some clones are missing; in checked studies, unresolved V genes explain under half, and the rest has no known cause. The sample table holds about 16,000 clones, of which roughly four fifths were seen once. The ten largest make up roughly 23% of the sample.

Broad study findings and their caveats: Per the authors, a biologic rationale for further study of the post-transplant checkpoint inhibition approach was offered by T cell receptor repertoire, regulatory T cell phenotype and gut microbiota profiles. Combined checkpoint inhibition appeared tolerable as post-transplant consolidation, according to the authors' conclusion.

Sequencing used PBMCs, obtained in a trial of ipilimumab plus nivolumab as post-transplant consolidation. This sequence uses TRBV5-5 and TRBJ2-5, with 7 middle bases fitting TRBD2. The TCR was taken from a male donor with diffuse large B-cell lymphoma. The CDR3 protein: CASRRAGIQETQYF. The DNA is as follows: TGTGCCAGCAGAAGAGCGGGGATTCAAGAGACCCAGTACTTC.